The 9 T cell receptor beta chains presented below share a single source sample, sequenced in a study of regulatory T cells in long-lasting Graves disease. Construction of the TCR beta libraries employed iRepertoire HTBI primers in conjunction with Arm-PCR of CDR3 regions. TCRdb itself ran the multiplex PCR reads through MiXCR, one entry per CDR3 protein. The sample yields roughly 300,000 distinct CDR3 sequences, about 19% seen once. Specified time point: persistent/refractory GD, antithyroid drugs over 5 years with positive TRAb. RNA isolated from PBMCs was used to make the TCR library. Sequencing was performed on peripheral blood mononuclear cells (PBMCs), taken when the disease was refractory, from a patient treated with antithyroid drugs. The source of these receptors is a female donor with Graves disease.

The rearrangement uses TRBV11-1 and TRBJ2-7, with a possible D match to TRBD2 (6 bases). The CDR3 spans 17 residues. V was pared by 5 bases and J by 2 bases, with 22 bases between. CDR1 and CDR2 from the germline V gene are SGHAT and FQDESV (reference sequence). In DNA form, the CDR3 reads TGTGCCAGCAGCACCCCTTCTAGCGAGAGTAATCCCTACGAGCAGTACTTC. Protein: CASSTPSSESNPYEQYF.

This clonotype was found a few times. The chain joins TRBV6-5 to TRBJ2-1; a weak D match, TRBD1 (6 bases). The CDR3 totals 17 residues. Per germline, CDR1 MNHEY and CDR2 SVGAGI. Trimming shortened V by 2 bases and J by 3 bases, and 17 bases separated the two germline ends. The CDR3 DNA reads as TGTGCCAGCAGTTACACCCAGACAGGAACAGGCTACAATGAGCAGTTCTTC. It yields the protein CASSYTQTGTGYNEQFF.

This clonotype occurred a few times. The chain links TRBV27 to TRBJ1-1; D is ambiguous. CDR1 MNHEY and CDR2 SMNVEV come from the germline V gene (reference sequence). The CDR3 contains 13 residues. The germline V and J ends were trimmed by 6 bases and 0 bases, with 8 bases remaining between them. This chain's CDR3 is CASSIGVNTEAFF. CDR3 in DNA: TGTGCCAGCAGCATTGGGGTGAACACTGAAGCTTTCTTT.

Here the CDR3 reads CASRQGFMNTEAFF. The CDR3 nucleotides read TGTGCCAGTAGACAGGGCTTCATGAACACTGAAGCTTTCTTT. The rearrangement links TRBV19 to TRBJ1-1; D might be TRBD1 (6 bases). Germline V gives CDR1 LNHDA, CDR2 SQIVND (reference sequence). Trimming pared 6 bases from V and 0 bases from J, leaving 11 bases between. There are 14 residues in the CDR3.

In this sample, this clonotype turned up many times. For the CDR3, the DNA is TGCAGTGCTAGAAGGGCCACCCTCCAAGAGACCCAGTACTTC. It translates to CSARRATLQETQYF. V is TRBV20-1 and J is TRBJ2-5; no clear D. The CDR3 is 14 residues long. Germline-derived CDR1 and CDR2 are DFQATT and SNEGSKA (reference sequence). V lost 2 bases and J 1 base, leaving 11 bases between the germline ends.

This clonotype was counted between two and nine times. J is TRBJ1-3 and V is TRBV30; D is uncertain. CDR1 is GTSNPN, CDR2 SVGIG, per germline (reference sequence). CDR3 length: 12 amino acids. The CDR3 sequence: CGLSNSGNTIYF. The DNA for the CDR3 is TGTGGGTTGAGCAACTCTGGAAACACCATATATTTT. Complete variable domain (other parts from reference TRBV30 and TRBJ1-3): SQTIHQWPATLVQPVGSPLSLECTVEGTSNPNLYWYRQAAGRGLQLLFYSVGIGQISSEVPQNLSASRPQDRQFILSSKKLLLSDSGFYLCGLSNSGNTIYFGEGSWLTVV.

The chain employs TRBV4-1 and TRBJ2-2; unclear D gene. Trimming cost V 3 bases and J 3 bases, with 11 bases left between them. Germline CDR1 and CDR2: MGHRA and YSYEKL. CDR3 size: 15 residues. CDR3 loop: CASSHGRRYTGELFF. CDR3 nucleotides: TGCGCCAGCAGCCACGGCAGGAGATACACCGGGGAGCTGTTTTTT.

This clonotype was counted ten times or more. V is TRBV28 and J is TRBJ1-4, with D unresolved. Germline V gives CDR1 MDHEN, CDR2 SYDVKM. This CDR3 contains 17 residues. The V end lost 5 bases, the J end lost 0 bases, and 16 bases lay between the germline ends. The CDR3 loop reads CASSLRPATTTNEKLFF. CDR3 sequence (DNA): TGTGCCAGCAGTCTCCGACCGGCCACAACAACTAATGAAAAACTGTTTTTT.

This clonotype was detected only a few times. The chain recombines TRBV7-9 with TRBJ2-7; the D call may be TRBD1 or TRBD2 (5 bases each). The CDR3 has 15 amino acids. V lost 8 bases to trimming and J lost 7 bases, with 24 bases between them. Germline V gives CDR1 SEHNR, CDR2 FQNEAQ (reference sequence). The CDR3 coding sequence is TGTGCCAGCGTCTTGAGGGGCCCAACCGGTGGGGAGCAGTACTTC. Translated: CASVLRGPTGGEQYF.